Listed below are T cell receptor beta chains from one sample, sequenced in a study of cytomegalovirus exposure and HLA in healthy donors. Assay: immunoSEQ multiplex PCR; the TCRdb copy retains only in-frame clones and omits some. Among a few hundred thousand clones, about 83% were seen once, and the ten largest hold around 15%. The sequenced sample was PBMCs. The receptors were gathered from a man in his forties in good health and CMV-seronegative. Each CDR3 is given with its conserved first and last residue. A D gene is named only where the DNA matches it firmly. Rows give clone size only sometimes, using once, few, many, or a class for an expanded clone.

V	J	size	D	CDR3	DNA
TRBV4-3	TRBJ1-4	NA	TRBD1	CASSHRQGATNEKLFF	TGCGCCAGCAGCCACAGACAGGGTGCAACTAATGAAAAACTGTTTTTT
TRBV29-1	TRBJ2-1	once	TRBD2	CSVERTSGRKQFF	TGCAGCGTTGAGCGGACTAGCGGGAGGAAACAGTTCTTC
TRBV28	TRBJ2-7	NA	NA	CATEDSLSYEQYF	TGTGCCACCGAGGACAGCCTCTCCTACGAGCAGTACTTC
TRBV6-5	TRBJ2-3	NA	TRBD2	CASSYYSGGTDTQYF	TGTGCCAGCAGTTATTATAGCGGGGGCACAGATACGCAGTATTTT
TRBV9	TRBJ2-1	few	NA	CASSLEVTGEQFF	TGTGCCAGCAGCCTCGAAGTTACGGGTGAGCAGTTCTTC
TRBV29-1	TRBJ2-5	NA	NA	CSGRGAGQETQYF	TGCAGCGGACGGGGGGCTGGGCAAGAGACCCAGTACTTC
TRBV28	TRBJ1-3	few	TRBD1	CASSLDRAGNTIYF	TGTGCCAGCAGTTTAGACAGGGCTGGAAACACCATATATTTT
TRBV5-6	TRBJ2-1	NA	NA	CASSLFVSGPYNEQFF	TGTGCCAGCAGCTTATTTGTTAGCGGACCCTACAATGAGCAGTTCTTC
TRBV28	TRBJ2-1	NA	NA	CASSTQGWGYNEQFF	TGTGCCAGCAGTACCCAGGGGTGGGGGTACAATGAGCAGTTCTTC
TRBV6-1	TRBJ2-1	NA	NA	CASSVTTSYNEQFF	TGTGCCAGCAGTGTAACTACCTCCTACAATGAGCAGTTCTTC
TRBV7-3	TRBJ2-3	NA	TRBD1	CASSFGTGGTDTQYF	TGTGCCAGCAGCTTCGGGACAGGGGGCACAGATACGCAGTATTTT
TRBV19	TRBJ2-7	NA	TRBD1	CASSAGQGYEQYF	TGTGCCAGTAGTGCTGGACAGGGCTACGAGCAGTACTTC
TRBV6-5	TRBJ2-3	NA	TRBD2	CASRLGTSRTDTQYF	TGTGCCAGCAGGCTCGGGACTAGCCGAACAGATACGCAGTATTTT
TRBV15	TRBJ2-7	NA	TRBD1	CATSRAGQGYEQYF	TGTGCCACCAGCAGAGCTGGACAGGGGTACGAGCAGTACTTC
TRBV6-1	TRBJ2-3	NA	TRBD2	CASDQRGSTDTQYF	TGTGCCAGCGACCAGCGGGGGAGCACAGATACGCAGTATTTT
TRBV7-2	TRBJ1-1	NA	NA	CASSFGDTEAFF	TGTGCCAGCAGCTTCGGTGACACTGAAGCTTTCTTT
TRBV6-5	TRBJ2-1	NA	TRBD2	CASSYQGLGLYNEQFF	TGTGCCAGCAGTTACCAGGGACTAGGGCTTTACAATGAGCAGTTCTTC
TRBV5-4	TRBJ2-1	NA	NA	CASSLGGPNYNEQFF	TGTGCCAGCAGCTTGGGGGGGCCCAACTACAATGAGCAGTTCTTC
TRBV5-6	TRBJ2-7	NA	NA	CASSLANLEQYF	TGTGCCAGCAGCTTGGCGAATCTAGAGCAGTACTTC
TRBV9	TRBJ1-2	once	NA	CASSVGAPQEGYGYTF	TGTGCCAGCAGCGTAGGGGCACCTCAGGAGGGCTATGGCTACACCTTC
TRBV2	TRBJ1-5	NA	TRBD1	CASSPGTGFYQPQHF	TGTGCCAGCAGTCCCGGGACAGGGTTTTATCAGCCCCAGCATTTT
TRBV5-6	TRBJ2-5	NA	TRBD1	CASRLGTVQETQYF	TGTGCCAGCAGGTTGGGGACAGTCCAAGAGACCCAGTACTTC
TRBV5-4	TRBJ2-6	few	TRBD2	CASSPGVAGNGANVLTF	TGTGCCAGCAGCCCGGGGGTAGCGGGTAATGGGGCCAACGTCCTGACTTTC
TRBV30	TRBJ1-2	NA	NA	CAWSPLGGDGTF	TGTGCCTGGAGTCCACTTGGAGGGGATGGCACCTTC
TRBV7-3	TRBJ2-1	NA	NA	CASSLGRNEQFF	TGTGCCAGCAGCCTAGGGAGGAATGAGCAGTTCTTC
TRBV14	TRBJ2-5	NA	NA	CASSQEGNRGWETQYF	TGTGCCAGCAGCCAAGAAGGGAACCGGGGATGGGAGACCCAGTACTTC
TRBV19	TRBJ1-2	few	TRBD1	CASSGGQGIYGYTF	TGTGCCAGTAGCGGCGGACAGGGGATCTATGGCTACACCTTC
TRBV7-9	TRBJ1-2	NA	NA	CASSPVQWGRGGYTF	TGTGCCAGCAGCCCTGTTCAGTGGGGAAGGGGTGGCTACACCTTC
TRBV5-1	TRBJ2-3	NA	TRBD2	CASSLAPGTSADTQYF	TGCGCCAGCAGCTTGGCCCCCGGGACTAGCGCAGATACGCAGTATTTT
TRBV15	TRBJ2-7	NA	NA	CATRPEKGPYEQYF	TGTGCCACCAGACCTGAAAAGGGGCCTTACGAGCAGTACTTC
TRBV4-2	TRBJ2-5	few	TRBD1	CASSTQTGAGETQYF	TGTGCCAGCAGCACCCAAACAGGGGCTGGGGAGACCCAGTACTTC
TRBV6-1	TRBJ1-5	once	TRBD1	CASSVWTGVNQPQHF	TGTGCCAGCAGTGTCTGGACAGGTGTCAATCAGCCCCAGCATTTT
TRBV7-2	TRBJ1-2	NA	NA	CASSSNRNPGYTF	TGTGCCAGCAGCTCGAACAGGAATCCTGGCTACACCTTC
TRBV6-6	TRBJ1-1	NA	TRBD1	CASSQQGEEGEAFF	TGTGCCAGCAGTCAACAGGGGGAAGAGGGTGAAGCTTTCTTT
TRBV9	TRBJ1-4	NA	NA	CASSPDRNEKLFF	TGTGCCAGCAGCCCCGACAGGAATGAAAAACTGTTTTTT
TRBV27	TRBJ2-5	few	TRBD1	CASRGTGKETQYF	TGTGCCAGCAGAGGGACAGGGAAAGAGACCCAGTACTTC
TRBV2	TRBJ2-3	NA	TRBD2	CASSHGTSGTDTQYF	TGTGCCAGCAGCCACGGGACTAGCGGCACAGATACGCAGTATTTT
TRBV6-5	TRBJ1-4	once	NA	CASRRYGYNEKLFF	TGTGCCAGCAGGCGATATGGTTACAATGAAAAACTGTTTTTT
TRBV4-2	TRBJ2-7	NA	NA	CASSQVEGRTYEQYF	TGTGCCAGCAGCCAAGTGGAGGGTCGGACCTACGAGCAGTACTTC
TRBV2	TRBJ1-3	NA	NA	CASSASSSAGNTIYF	TGTGCCAGCAGTGCGTCGTCCAGCGCTGGAAACACCATATATTTT
TRBV18	TRBJ1-1	NA	TRBD1	CASSVRGQAEAFF	TGTGCCAGCTCAGTAAGGGGACAGGCTGAAGCTTTCTTT
TRBV6-5	TRBJ2-3	NA	TRBD2	CASTGAGAVGDTQYF	TGTGCCAGCACCGGAGCGGGAGCGGTAGGAGATACGCAGTATTTT
TRBV18	TRBJ2-3	NA	TRBD1	CASSPGTVRDTQYF	TGTGCCAGCTCACCAGGGACAGTAAGAGATACGCAGTATTTT
TRBV19	TRBJ2-1	NA	NA	CASSIAAGQYNEQFF	TGTGCCAGTAGTATAGCAGCGGGACAATACAATGAGCAGTTCTTC
TRBV7-2	TRBJ1-5	NA	NA	CASSFQGTSNQPQHF	TGTGCCAGCAGTTTTCAGGGTACGAGCAATCAGCCCCAGCATTTT
TRBV28	TRBJ1-5	NA	NA	CASSLAGAGYSNQPQHF	TGTGCCAGCAGTTTAGCAGGGGCCGGTTATAGCAATCAGCCCCAGCATTTT
TRBV5-4	TRBJ2-1	NA	NA	CASSATANSYNEQFF	TGTGCCAGCAGCGCAACTGCGAACTCCTACAATGAGCAGTTCTTC